The TCR beta chain described here comes from a study of Ad26.COV2.S vaccination and SARS-CoV-2 variants. Study overall: Donor had been placed in the Ad26.COV2.S arm of the COV1001 trial. Intramuscular Ad26.COV2.S doses were given once or twice, 56 days apart.

The data were produced by immunoSEQ multiplex PCR, yet TCRdb's version contains in-frame clones alone and is incomplete. The repertoire holds 400,000 or so clones, with 88% as singletons. The CDR3 sequence is 15 residues long. The J segment lost 4 bases and the V segment lost 2 bases, leaving 3 bases of the junction unmatched. Germline V gene lookup returns CDR1 KGHSH and CDR2 LQKENI. Notes on this clone: The antigen remains undetermined.

The treatment was: 19 received Ad26.COV2.S at low or high dose, single or two shots; about five received placebo; per-sample allocation not given. Sampling took place 63 days after the first vaccine or placebo injection. Donor was an adult aged 18-55 years in Boston. Study findings and constraints: Participants given vaccine showed non-spike TCR breadth similar to that of placebo recipients.

The genes are TRBV18 and TRBJ1-4; 8 positions match TRBD1. This receptor was obtained from a person between 18 and 65 years old who received the Ad26.COV2.S COVID-19 vaccine or a placebo. The sample was peripheral blood, taken in a trial of Ad26.COV2.S vaccine versus placebo. CDR3 sequence (DNA): TGTGCCAGCTCACCATCGGGACAGGATAATGAAAAACTGTTTTTT. Residues: CASSPSGQDNEKLFF.